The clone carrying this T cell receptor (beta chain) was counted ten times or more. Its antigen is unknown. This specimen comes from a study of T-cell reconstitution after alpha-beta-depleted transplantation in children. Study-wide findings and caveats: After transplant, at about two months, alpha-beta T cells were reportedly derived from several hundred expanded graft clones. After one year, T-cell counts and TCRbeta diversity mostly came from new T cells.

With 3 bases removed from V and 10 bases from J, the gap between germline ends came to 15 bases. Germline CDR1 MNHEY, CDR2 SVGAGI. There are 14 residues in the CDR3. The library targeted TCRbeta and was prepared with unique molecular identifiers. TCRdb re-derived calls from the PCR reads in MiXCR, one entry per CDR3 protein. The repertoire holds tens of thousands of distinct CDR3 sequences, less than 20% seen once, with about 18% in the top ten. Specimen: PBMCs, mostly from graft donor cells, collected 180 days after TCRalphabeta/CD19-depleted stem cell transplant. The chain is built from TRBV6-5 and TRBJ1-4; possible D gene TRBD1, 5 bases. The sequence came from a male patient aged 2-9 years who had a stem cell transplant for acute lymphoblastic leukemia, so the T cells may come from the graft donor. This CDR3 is CASSYGELGTKLFF. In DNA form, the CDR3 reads TGTGCCAGCAGTTATGGGGAGTTAGGGACAAAACTGTTTTTT.